The 8 T cell receptor beta chains given below trace back to one sample, sequenced in a study of cytomegalovirus exposure and HLA in healthy donors (TCRdb year 2017). The method behind the library was the immunoSEQ multiplex PCR assay. For the multiplex PCR, a mixture combining 60 forward primers for TCR Vbeta segments and 13 reverse primers for TCR Jbeta segments was used. In its TCRdb copy, this immuneACCESS table keeps in-frame sequences only and misses some clones. Where compared with another copy, unresolved V genes explain less than half of these, and the others have no known cause. In this sample the table shows 150,000 to 200,000 clones, about 90% of which occur a single time. The ten largest account for roughly 0.23% of the sample. Sequenced sample: PBMCs. The source is a girl in the first two years of life in good health and CMV-seronegative.

This chain connects TRBV6-4 to TRBJ1-1; D unresolved. The germline CDR1 and CDR2 sequences are MRHNA and SNTAGT. The CDR3 spans 13 residues. The V and J ends lost 6 bases and 1 base respectively, with 9 bases between them. The CDR3 spells CASREQSNTEAFF. The CDR3 region has the DNA TGTGCCAGCAGGGAACAGTCGAACACTGAAGCTTTCTTT.

The V call is TRBV7-6, the J call TRBJ2-5; D perhaps matches TRBD1 (5 bases). The end of the DNA fits TRBJ2-7 better, so the J call may be wrong. Germline V lookup: CDR1 SGHVS, CDR2 FNYEAQ. This CDR3 region has 14 residues. The CDR3: CASSYQGNSYEQYF. The CDR3 bases are TGTGCCAGCAGTTACCAGGGAAACTCCTACGAGCAGTACTTC.

V is TRBV4-2 and J is TRBJ2-7, with 8 nucleotides matching TRBD2. Per germline, CDR1 LGHNA and CDR2 YNFKEQ. V lost 4 bases to trimming and J lost 7 bases; unmatched junction nucleotides: 9. CDR3 size: 14 residues. The CDR3 nucleotides are TGTGCCAGCAGCCCAACGGGGGGGGCAGGGGAGCAGTACTTC. It encodes CASSPTGGAGEQYF.

The chain is built from TRBV6-8 and TRBJ1-1; 9 nucleotides agree with TRBD1. Trimming took 0 bases from V and 2 from J; bases not matched to a gene: 19. The CDR3 contains 21 residues. CDR1 MNHGY and CDR2 SAAAGT come from the germline V gene. Here the CDR3 reads CASSYSSQGTGRGISNTEAFF. The CDR3 nucleotides read TGTGCCAGCAGTTACTCCTCACAAGGGACAGGGAGAGGGATAAGCAACACTGAAGCTTTCTTT.

The V and J genes are TRBV13 and TRBJ2-1, with 11 positions matching TRBD2. CDR3 length: 16 residues. Germline CDR1 reads PRHDT; CDR2 reads FYEKMQ (reference sequence). V was pared by 2 bases and J by 1 base, with 1 base of the junction left unmatched. The CDR3 sequence is CASSLLAGGSYNEQFF. The CDR3, as DNA: TGTGCCAGCAGCTTACTAGCGGGAGGTTCCTACAATGAGCAGTTCTTC.

The chain joins TRBV7-3 to TRBJ2-1; 9 bases agree with TRBD2. The germline V gene encodes CDR1 SGHTA and CDR2 FQGTGA. V gave up 5 bases and J gave up 7 bases; unmatched junction bases: 9. This CDR3 has 15 amino acids. As DNA, the CDR3 is TGTGCCAGCAGCCCTAGGGCGGGAGGGTATAATGAGCAGTTCTTC. Translated: CASSPRAGGYNEQFF. The full variable domain, with the rest looked up from reference TRBV7-3 and TRBJ2-1, is GAGVSQTPSNKVTEKGKYVELRCDPISGHTALYWYRQSLGQGPEFLIYFQGTGAADDSGLPNDRFFAVRPEGSVSTLKIQRTERGDSAVYLCASSPRAGGYNEQFFGPGTRLTVL.

The rearrangement links TRBV7-2 to TRBJ1-2; the D is unclear. The germline V gene encodes CDR1 SGHTA and CDR2 FQGNSA. Trimming stripped 5 bases from V and 5 bases from J, with 15 bases between. CDR3 length: 14 residues. The CDR3 DNA sequence: TGTGCCAGCAGCGTCGACATCGGATCATATGGCTACACCTTC. Its translation is CASSVDIGSYGYTF.

V is TRBV6-5 and J is TRBJ2-2; 7 bases line up with TRBD1. Germline CDR1 is MNHEY and CDR2 is SVGAGI. This CDR3 contains 14 residues. With 6 bases clipped from V and 6 bases from J, the junction kept 7 bases outside the gene matches. This chain's CDR3 is CASRYLQGSGELFF. The CDR3 nucleotides read TGTGCCAGCAGATATTTACAGGGGTCCGGGGAGCTGTTTTTT.